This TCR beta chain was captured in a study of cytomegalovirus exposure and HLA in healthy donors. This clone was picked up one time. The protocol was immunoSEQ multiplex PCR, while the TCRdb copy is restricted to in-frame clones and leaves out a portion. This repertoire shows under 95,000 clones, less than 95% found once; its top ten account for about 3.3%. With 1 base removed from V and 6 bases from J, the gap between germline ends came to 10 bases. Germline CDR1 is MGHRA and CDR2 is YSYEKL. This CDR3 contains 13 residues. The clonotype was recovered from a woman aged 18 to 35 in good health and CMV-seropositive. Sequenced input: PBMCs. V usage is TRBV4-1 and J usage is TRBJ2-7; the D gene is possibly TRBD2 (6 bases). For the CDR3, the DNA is TGCGCCAGCAGCCAAGTTTGGAGGGGCGAGCAGTACTTC. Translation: CASSQVWRGEQYF.